The following is a TCR beta chain sequence with its context. The antigen is undetermined. RNA transcripts provided the source from which TCR beta CDR3 regions were amplified. HTBI primers were employed in a first-round RT-PCR of the TCR CDR3. From the multiplex PCR reads, TCRdb called clonotypes with MiXCR, one entry per CDR3 protein. The data contain about 110,000 distinct CDR3 sequences, about 15% of them singletons. V gave up 1 base and J gave up 0 bases; unmatched junction bases: 7. Germline V lookup: CDR1 DFQATT, CDR2 SNEGSKA (reference sequence). The CDR3 runs to 16 residues. These data come from a study of T cells in Graves' hyperthyroidism and ophthalmopathy. Overall study results and limits: Most thyroid clonotypes expanded above 0.001 appeared in blood too. A 13 V-J model separated ophthalmopathy from stable hyperthyroidism.

This chain links TRBV20-1 with TRBJ2-3, with 7 bases matching TRBD1. This receptor was identified in a woman aged 45-59 years with Graves' hyperthyroidism. Source material: blood. In nucleotides, the CDR3 is TGCAGTGCTAGAGTTTTGCGACAGGGAAGCACAGATACGCAGTATTTT. It codes for CSARVLRQGSTDTQYF.